One sample yielded the 3 T cell receptor beta chains listed below, sequenced in a study of CD8 T cells in Susac syndrome. Random hexamers primed reverse transcription of about 0.5 to 1 ug RNA. One entry per CDR3 protein, called by TCRdb with MiXCR from the immunoSEQ multiplex PCR reads. Here the sample spans some 120,000 distinct CDR3 sequences, approximately 91% being singletons. The source material was CD4+ T cells from PBMCs. The receptors shown here come from a human donor in good health.

The V and J genes are TRBV20-1 and TRBJ1-1, with no clear D. The CDR3 sequence is 12 residues long. The ends were cut back, 4 bases at V and 5 bases at J, with 11 bases in the middle. Germline CDR1 DFQATT, CDR2 SNEGSKA (reference sequence). This CDR3 is CSATLRGTEAFF. CDR3 nucleotide sequence: TGCAGTGCTACTTTGCGGGGAACTGAAGCTTTCTTT.

The chain recombines TRBV12-3 or TRBV12-4 with TRBJ1-1; D gene uncertain. This CDR3 comprises 15 residues. V was clipped by 4 bases and J by 4 bases, with 16 bases between them. The CDR3 bases are TGTGCCAGCAGTTCTCAACCGGGAGGAGTCACTGAAGCTTTCTTT. As protein: CASSSQPGGVTEAFF.

The chain carries TRBV7-3 and TRBJ2-1; D might be TRBD2 (5 bases). Germline V lookup: CDR1 SGHTA, CDR2 FQGTGA. V was trimmed by 4 bases and J by 7 bases, leaving 11 bases between them. This CDR3 has 13 residues. CDR3 loop: CASSSRTGNEQFF. DNA for the CDR3: TGTGCCAGCAGCTCAAGGACGGGAAATGAGCAGTTCTTC.